Presented here are 5 T cell receptor beta chains from one specimen sequenced in a study of memory CD4+ T cells and cytomegalovirus serostatus. TCRdb keeps only in-frame clones here, not all; method: immunoSEQ multiplex PCR. The table shows 70,000 or so clones, with 78% occurring only once. The sort gate was single viable CD3+CD4+CD8-CD45RO+ cells for memory CD4+ T cells. Sequencing was done on a sample of memory CD4+ T cells from blood. The source is an adult in good health and CMV-seropositive.

This clone was detected only a few times. The chain recombines TRBV5-4 with TRBJ2-3, with D possibly matching TRBD1 (5 bases). V was cut by 2 bases and J by 4 bases, with 14 bases left in between. Germline lookup yields CDR1 SGHNT and CDR2 YYREEE (reference sequence). This CDR3 has 15 residues. The CDR3 is CASSFDSPRADTQYF. CDR3 sequence (DNA): TGTGCCAGCAGCTTTGACAGTCCCCGAGCAGATACGCAGTATTTT.

The chain combines TRBV6-1 with TRBJ2-1; 8 bases agree with TRBD1. The CDR3 has 15 amino acids. In germline, CDR1 is MNHNS, CDR2 SASEGT. J lost 3 bases, V lost 6 bases, and 7 bases had no gene match. The CDR3 nucleotides read TGTGCCAGCAGATCAATACAGGGGGTCTACAATGAGCAGTTCTTC. Its protein product is CASRSIQGVYNEQFF.

This chain joins TRBV5-1 and TRBJ1-5, with TRBD1 matching over 7 bases. Trimming took 4 bases from V and 6 from J; bases not matched to a gene: 10. This CDR3 contains 15 residues. Germline values: CDR1 SGHRS, CDR2 YFSETQ. The CDR3: CASSPGTGEGQPQHF. The CDR3 coding sequence is TGCGCCAGCAGCCCGGGAACAGGGGAAGGTCAGCCCCAGCATTTT.

The V call is TRBV7-9, the J call TRBJ1-6; a weak D match, TRBD1 (5 bases). V was pared by 5 bases and J by 8 bases, with 7 bases between. CDR3 length equals 12 residues. Germline V gives CDR1 SEHNR, CDR2 FQNEAQ (reference sequence). The CDR3 nucleotides are TGTGCCAGCAGCGAAGGGGATTCACCCCTCCACTTT. It yields the protein CASSEGDSPLHF.

In regard to this clone: The sample has other DNA sequences that encode this CDR3 too. The V call is TRBV7-2, the J call TRBJ2-3; 7 bases agree with TRBD2. The V and J ends lost 4 bases and 4 bases, in that order; junction bases with no gene match: 2. The CDR3 is made up of 13 amino acids. The germline gives CDR1 SGHTA, CDR2 FQGNSA. The DNA of the CDR3 is TGTGCCAGCAGCTACCGGGAGGCAGATACGCAGTATTTT. It translates to CASSYREADTQYF. The whole variable domain, filled in from reference TRBV7-2 and TRBJ2-3, reads GAGVSQSPSNKVTEKGKDVELRCDPISGHTALYWYRQSLGQGLEFLIYFQGNSAPDKSGLPSDRFSAERTGGSVSTLTIQRTQQEDSAVYLCASSYREADTQYFGPGTRLTVL.